This T cell receptor beta chain was documented in a study of a mutant IDH1 vaccine in newly diagnosed glioma. Study overall: Patients had received radiotherapy, temozolomide, or both previously, most receiving both.

Notes on this clone: One end of the junction does not line up with germline, which may come from a read error.

Repertoires were generated with immunoSEQ multiplex PCR, while TCRdb's copy carries only in-frame clones and drops some. The sample includes around 53,000 clones, roughly 89% seen only once; the top ten take around 2.5%. Germline lookup yields CDR1 MDHEN and CDR2 SYDVKM. The CDR3 spans 11 residues. Time point reported: baseline, week 1 (first vaccination visit). As to treatment: pre-vaccination baseline after standard-of-care therapy. Astrocytomas found in donors were new, WHO grade 3 or 4, IDH1-mutant and ATRX-lost. The V and J genes are TRBV28 and TRBJ2-7; the match to TRBD1 covers 7 bases. The sample here was PBMCs, taken from a glioma patient treated with radiotherapy, temozolomide or both. The sequence was collected from a man in his forties or fifties with glioma. The CDR3 DNA reads as TGTGCCAGCACCCGTGGCGAGGACAGGAACTTC. The encoded protein is CASTRGEDRNF.